This TCR beta chain was profiled in a study of T cell responses to AZD1222 COVID-19 vaccine. The study, taken as a whole, reports: CD4 TCRs associated with vaccination spanned spike, dominating at 160-218 and 743-854. Donors skewed white British and female; clonal diversity was possibly underestimated.

For this clone: The antigen remains undetermined.

Sequenced by immunoSEQ multiplex PCR; TCRdb stores in-frame clones only, minus some. The data contain roughly 100,000 clones, around nine tenths of them singletons. The CDR3 covers 14 residues. Trimming removed 7 bases from V and 7 bases from J, with 17 bases in between. Germline V gene lookup returns CDR1 ENHRY and CDR2 SYGVKD. This clonotype originated in an adult who received the MenACWY meningococcal vaccine as a control. The V and J genes are TRBV10-3 and TRBJ1-5; D possibly corresponds to TRBD1 (5 bases). Sequenced here: peripheral blood, sampled 28 days after the second dose of the MenACWY control vaccine. This chain's CDR3 is CAIKGTAAGQPQHF. The CDR3, as DNA: TGTGCCATCAAGGGTACTGCCGCAGGGCAGCCCCAGCATTTT.